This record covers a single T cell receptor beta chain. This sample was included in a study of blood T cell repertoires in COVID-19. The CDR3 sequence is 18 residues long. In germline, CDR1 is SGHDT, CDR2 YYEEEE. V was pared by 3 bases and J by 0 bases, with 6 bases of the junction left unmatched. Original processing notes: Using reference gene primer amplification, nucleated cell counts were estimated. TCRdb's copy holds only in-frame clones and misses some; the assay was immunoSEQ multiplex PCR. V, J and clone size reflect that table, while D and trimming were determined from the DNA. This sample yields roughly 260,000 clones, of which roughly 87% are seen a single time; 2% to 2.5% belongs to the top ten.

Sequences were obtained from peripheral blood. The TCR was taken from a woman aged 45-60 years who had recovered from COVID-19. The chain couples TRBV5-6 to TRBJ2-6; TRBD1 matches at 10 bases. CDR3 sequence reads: CASSWSGQGPSGANVLTF. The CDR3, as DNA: TGTGCCAGCAGCTGGTCGGGACAGGGGCCCTCTGGGGCCAACGTCCTGACTTTC.